Detailed here is one T cell receptor beta chain. The specificity of this receptor is unknown. Base qualities are not provided; no much larger clone lies one nucleotide away. These data are taken from a study of blood T cells in healthy people across ages (dated by TCRdb to between 2015 and 2017). Background for the entire study: Template switching captured roughly one uniquely barcoded TCR beta cDNA molecule per two T cells in model experiments. For two donors (one aged 18 to 29 and one aged 80 or older), the study analyzed two additional independent replicas of 1 million unique cDNA reads from the same blood draw. To avoid experimental bias, donors of different ages were randomly spread across the sequencing lanes. The donors were split into four age groups: young (average about 16 years), middle-aged (about 40), aged (about 56) and long-lived (about 82). The study measured age-related changes in TCR beta repertoire diversity using deep sequencing normalized with unique cDNA molecular identifiers.

The library was produced with 5' RACE. Data came from an Illumina HiSeq 2500. A second about 7 to 11 cycle PCR used a sample-barcoded 5' primer and a J-beta primer mix. A template-switch 5' adaptor carrying 12 random nucleotides introduced a unique molecular identifier onto each TCR beta cDNA molecule. Each sample yielded at least 3 million CDR3-containing paired-end reads. The Mint cDNA synthesis kit, primed by a TRBC-specific oligonucleotide, was used to synthesize first-strand cDNA from all RNA. All cDNA was treated with uracil-DNA glycosylase and then went through a first 18-cycle PCR with the universal primers M1SS and BC2_uni_R. Regarding the original processing steps: For normalization, 1 million high-quality reads were randomly selected from each sample, with every read carrying a distinct molecular identifier. Instead of being binned into consensus sequences, reads with shared molecular identifiers were discarded. MiTCR, with a Q25 quality threshold and the strictest error-elimination algorithm, was used for CDR3 identification, clonotype clustering and error correction. A nonparametric unseen species model using Euler transformation provided a lower-bound estimate of total TCR beta diversity. The public sequencing data were trimmed at Q25 with fastp and processed into clonotypes with MiXCR by TCRdb, which kept only in-frame beta chains. Each entry is one CDR3 protein sequence, shown with its most common DNA and genes. The V and J calls shown here were made by TCRdb, not taken from the authors' results. The sample data list some 1.6 million distinct CDR3 sequences, and roughly 32% of these were observed just once. Together, the top ten hold roughly 12% of the sample.

General study outcomes and caveats: The percentage of naive T cells measured by flow cytometry correlated strongly with observed TCR beta diversity. Estimates of total diversity from one million sequenced T cells were regarded as lower bounds and underestimates. Bulk unsorted PBMC profiling prevented conclusive comparison of naive and antigen-experienced compartments. As age increased, observed TCR beta diversity per million T cells dropped in a roughly linear way, and a significant reduction was already evident by age 40. The CMV infection status of donors was not known, potentially confounding age-related changes in expanded clonotypes. Compared with the aged group, more naive CD4+ T cells, fewer expanded clones and increased TCR diversity were shown by the long-lived group, suggesting age selection.

From the germline V gene (reference sequence), CDR1 is SEHNR and CDR2 is FQNEAQ. Cut back by 5 bases and 4 bases, the V and J ends lie 12 bases apart. The CDR3, from cysteine to phenylalanine, totals 14 residues. CDR3 DNA only is kept here, 42 bases in frame from base 1. Donors were around 37 systemically healthy Caucasian individuals from Russia aged roughly 6 to 90 years. Each donor gave about 9.8 milliliters of peripheral blood, drawn into EDTA-treated Vacutainer tubes. Ficoll-Paque density-gradient centrifugation was used to isolate PBMCs, with at least 7 million obtained per sample. Trizol reagent was used to extract total RNA from the PBMCs, yielding at least 6 micrograms per sample. For every donor, flow cytometry on a PBMC aliquot measured the percentage of naive CD45RAhigh/CD27high T cells.

The specimen sequenced was blood. Rearrangement joined TRBV7-9 to TRBJ2-1, with the D gene too uncertain to name. The sequence derives from a woman in her twenties or thirties in good health. The nucleotide sequence is given as TGTGCCAGCAGCCTTTTGGAGAGATACAATGAGCAGTTCTTC. Protein translation: CASSLLERYNEQFF.